These 30 T cell receptor beta chains share one sample of origin, sequenced in a study of CD8 T cells in Susac syndrome. RNA in amounts of roughly 0.45 to 1 ug was reverse transcribed with random hexamers. TCRdb re-derived calls from the immunoSEQ multiplex PCR reads in MiXCR, one entry per CDR3 protein. The table shows some 190,000 distinct CDR3 sequences, with approximately 94% occurring only once. The sequenced material came from CD4+ T cells from PBMCs. Receptor source: a human donor with multiple sclerosis.

The sample holds a few counts of this clonotype. CDR3 bases: TGTGCCAGCAGTTTCCTGGTCACTGAAGCTTTCTTT. Its protein product is CASSFLVTEAFF. The chain is built from TRBV12-3 or TRBV12-4 and TRBJ1-1; D gene ambiguous. The CDR3 loop spans 12 amino acids. The V gene lost 3 bases and the J gene lost 4 bases, with 6 bases spanning the gap.

As DNA, the CDR3 is TGCAGTGCTAGTTCCCCGGCTGGAGCTTTCTTT. Protein product: CSASSPAGAFF. The chain recombines TRBV20-1 with TRBJ1-1; D remains unclear. Per the germline V gene, CDR1 is DFQATT and CDR2 is SNEGSKA (reference sequence). This CDR3 contains 11 residues. The V end lost 3 bases, the J end lost 10 bases, and 12 bases lay between the germline ends.

The chain links TRBV7-8 to TRBJ2-1; no clear D. CDR1 is SGHVS, CDR2 FQNEAQ, per germline. With 1 base removed from V and 10 bases from J, the gap between germline ends came to 11 bases. CDR3 size: 13 residues. This chain's CDR3 is CASSLVSRSEQFF. CDR3 DNA sequence: TGTGCCAGCAGCTTAGTCTCTAGGTCAGAGCAGTTCTTC.

V usage is TRBV7-9 and J usage is TRBJ2-7, with unresolved D. Germline CDR1 and CDR2: SEHNR and FQNEAQ (reference sequence). Trimming took 5 bases from V and 12 from J, leaving 17 bases between them. This CDR3 spans 12 amino acids. CDR3 sequence (DNA): TGTGCCAGCAGCCCAGCCCCTTTCGAGTCGTACTTC. Translation gives CASSPAPFESYF.

The CDR3 region is CASSRRDRIHEKLFF. The CDR3 DNA follows: TGTGCCAGCAGCCGCCGGGACAGGATACATGAAAAACTGTTTTTT. This sequence joins TRBV7-8 and TRBJ1-4, with 8 bases matching TRBD1. Germline assignment: CDR1 SGHVS and CDR2 FQNEAQ. The V segment lost 5 bases and the J segment 6 bases; nucleotides outside the gene matches: 8. CDR3 length: 15 residues. Full variable domain (outside the CDR3, taken from reference TRBV7-8 and TRBJ1-4): GAGVSQSPRYKVAKRGQDVALRCDPISGHVSLFWYQQALGQGPEFLTYFQNEAQLDKSGLPSDRFFAERPEGSVSTLKIQRTQQEDSAVYLCASSRRDRIHEKLFFGSGTQLSVL.

The rearrangement joins TRBV7-9 to TRBJ1-5; 9 positions match TRBD1. This CDR3 spans 16 amino acids. V gave up 1 base and J gave up 4 bases; unmatched junction bases: 5. Germline CDR1 is SEHNR and CDR2 is FQNEAQ (reference sequence). For the CDR3, the DNA is TGTGCCAGCAGCTTAGGACAGGGGGATGCTAATCAGCCCCAGCATTTT. Residues: CASSLGQGDANQPQHF. The variable domain in full, completed from reference TRBV7-9 and TRBJ1-5, reads DTGVSQNPRHKITKRGQNVTFRCDPISEHNRLYWYRQTLGQGPEFLTYFQNEAQLEKSRLLSDRFSAERPKGSFSTLEIQRTEQGDSAMYLCASSLGQGDANQPQHFGDGTRLSIL.

The count of this clonotype is one. The V and J genes are TRBV30 and TRBJ1-1; no clear D. Trimming pared 2 bases from V and 8 bases from J, leaving 15 bases between. In germline, CDR1 is GTSNPN, CDR2 SVGIG (reference sequence). CDR3 length: 13 residues. The CDR3 spells CAWSLPGRGEAFF. In DNA form, the CDR3 reads TGTGCCTGGAGTCTGCCTGGACGCGGCGAAGCTTTCTTT.

The gene calls are TRBV3-1 and TRBJ2-7; D gene unclear. Trimming removed 2 bases from V and 3 bases from J, with 8 bases in between. The germline gives CDR1 LGHDT, CDR2 YNNKEL (reference sequence). CDR3 size: 13 residues. CDR3 DNA sequence: TGTGCCAGCAGCCAACTTGGGGTCTACGAGCAGTACTTC. As protein: CASSQLGVYEQYF.

V and J are TRBV28 and TRBJ2-3; TRBD2 agrees at 9 bases. The CDR3 runs to 15 residues. Germline assignment: CDR1 MDHEN and CDR2 SYDVKM. V shed 2 bases, J shed 4 bases, and the junction held 4 bases outside the gene matches. CDR3 sequence reads: CASSLAGGIPDTQYF. Written as DNA, the CDR3 is TGTGCCAGCAGTTTAGCGGGGGGGATTCCAGATACGCAGTATTTT.

The table lists this clonotype with a few counts. The chain has TRBV4-3 and TRBJ2-1; TRBD1 is a possible D gene (5 bases). The CDR3 has 17 amino acids. Per germline, CDR1 LGHNA and CDR2 YSLEER. Trimming left V 0 bases short and J 0 bases short, with 12 bases between. The CDR3 bases are TGCGCCAGCAGCCAAGATCCTGCAGGGCTCTCCTACAATGAGCAGTTCTTC. It translates to CASSQDPAGLSYNEQFF.

The gene calls are TRBV3-1 and TRBJ2-7; no definite D call. V lost 1 base, J lost 5 bases, and 6 bases lay in between. In germline, CDR1 is LGHDT, CDR2 YNNKEL (reference sequence). This CDR3 is 12 amino acids long. The CDR3 nucleotides are TGTGCCAGCAGCCAAGTTGAGGACGAGCAGTACTTC. This codes for CASSQVEDEQYF.

The V and J genes are TRBV7-8 and TRBJ2-3; a weak D match, TRBD2 (5 bases). The CDR3 extends over 16 amino acids. CDR1 is SGHVS and CDR2 is FQNEAQ in the germline V gene. The V end was cut by 0 bases, the J end by 7 bases, with 17 bases between. This chain's CDR3 is CASSLAARTPPNTQYF. DNA of the CDR3: TGTGCCAGCAGCTTAGCGGCCCGGACTCCACCTAATACGCAGTATTTT.

The V and J genes are TRBV15 and TRBJ1-2; 9 positions agree with TRBD1. V dropped 1 base and J dropped 8; count of bases not matched to a gene: 2. The CDR3 has 13 residues. Looked up from germline, CDR1 is LNHNV and CDR2 is YYDKDF (reference sequence). In DNA, the CDR3 is TGTGCCACCAGCAGAGCGGGGACAGGGGGCTACACCTTC. It translates to CATSRAGTGGYTF. Using reference TRBV15 and TRBJ1-2 for the parts outside the CDR3, the full variable domain is DAMVIQNPRYQVTQFGKPVTLSCSQTLNHNVMYWYQQKSSQAPKLLFHYYDKDFNNEADTPDNFQSRRPNTSFCFLDIRSPGLGDTAMYLCATSRAGTGGYTFGSGTRLTVV.

The chain's CDR3 is CASSGLVGRQEQYF. Written as DNA, the CDR3 is TGTGCCAGCAGTGGTTTAGTGGGCCGCCAAGAGCAGTACTTC. The chain uses TRBV2 and TRBJ2-7; D not resolved. Germline values: CDR1 SNHLY, CDR2 FYNNEI. The CDR3 is 14 residues long. Trimming removed 4 bases at V and 7 bases at J, with 17 bases between.

This clonotype was recorded a few times. The V call is TRBV2, the J call TRBJ2-1; unclear D gene. Trimming removed 5 bases from V and 2 bases from J, with 1 base in between. This CDR3 contains 11 residues. In germline, CDR1 is SNHLY, CDR2 FYNNEI. CDR3 coding DNA: TGTGCCAGCAGTACCTACAATGAGCAGTTCTTC. As protein: CASSTYNEQFF.

This clonotype was seen just once. This chain uses TRBV3-1 with TRBJ1-1; possibly TRBD1 for D (5 bases). The CDR3 has 12 amino acids. With 0 bases removed from V and 11 bases from J, the gap between germline ends came to 10 bases. CDR1 and CDR2 (germline): LGHDT, YNNKEL (reference sequence). The CDR3 DNA reads as TGTGCCAGCAGCCAAGAGGACATGTACGCTTTCTTT. Its translation: CASSQEDMYAFF.

The gene calls are TRBV15 and TRBJ1-4; D not certain. Germline V CDR1 and CDR2: LNHNV, YYDKDF (reference sequence). The V end was cut by 1 base, the J end by 4 bases, with 10 bases between. This CDR3 comprises 15 residues. The CDR3 DNA sequence: TGTGCCACCAGCAGAGTACGCAGAGATAATGAAAAACTGTTTTTT. Translated: CATSRVRRDNEKLFF.

The chain recombines TRBV3-1 with TRBJ2-3; TRBD2 matches at 8 bases. V lost 5 bases, J lost 2 bases, and 6 bases stayed unmatched. Germline V gene lookup returns CDR1 LGHDT and CDR2 YNNKEL (reference sequence). CDR3 size: 15 residues. CDR3 region: CASSDGGAYTDTQYF. In DNA form, the CDR3 reads TGTGCCAGCAGCGACGGGGGGGCATACACAGATACGCAGTATTTT.

The chain is built from TRBV6-1 and TRBJ2-5; 9 nucleotides agree with TRBD1. The V gene's germline CDR1 is MNHNS and CDR2 SASEGT. The CDR3 covers 17 residues. V was clipped by 5 bases and J by 2 bases; unmatched bases: 12. The CDR3 nucleotides are TGTGCCAGCAGTCCCGTCCGGGACAGGGTAATACAAGAGACCCAGTACTTC. This encodes CASSPVRDRVIQETQYF.

This rearrangement joins TRBV30 to TRBJ1-1; D remains ambiguous. Trimming shortened V by 1 base and J by 1 base, and 7 bases separated the two germline ends. Per germline, CDR1 GTSNPN and CDR2 SVGIG (reference sequence). This CDR3 region has 13 residues. The CDR3 DNA sequence: TGTGCCTGGAGTGCGGAGGCGAACACTGAAGCTTTCTTT. This sequence encodes CAWSAEANTEAFF.

The count of this clonotype is one. This chain joins TRBV20-1 and TRBJ2-7, with D possibly matching TRBD1 (6 bases). The CDR3 is 14 amino acids. Germline V gene lookup returns CDR1 DFQATT and CDR2 SNEGSKA (reference sequence). Between the trimmed V and J ends, which lost 4 bases and 0 bases, there was a span of 13 bases. The CDR3 DNA reads as TGCAGTGCTACACCCTGGGACACCTCCTACGAGCAGTACTTC. The encoded protein is CSATPWDTSYEQYF.

V gene TRBV30 combines with J gene TRBJ2-7; possibly TRBD1 or TRBD2 for D (6 bases each). Germline V gene lookup returns CDR1 GTSNPN and CDR2 SVGIG (reference sequence). The CDR3 is made up of 12 amino acids. Trimming pared 7 bases from V and 9 bases from J, leaving 19 bases between. The CDR3 DNA is TGTGCCTTCGGAGGGGGGTTCCCGGGGCAGTACTTC. It specifies CAFGGGFPGQYF.

This clonotype was picked up one time. V is TRBV4-3 and J is TRBJ1-2; D might be TRBD1 (5 bases). Germline assignment: CDR1 LGHNA and CDR2 YSLEER. Trimming took 3 bases from V and 4 from J, leaving 18 bases between them. The CDR3 totals 16 residues. The CDR3 sequence: CASSQIPGFRAYGYTF. CDR3 DNA: TGCGCCAGCAGCCAGATACCGGGCTTCAGGGCCTATGGCTACACCTTC.

The J gene is TRBJ1-2, the V gene TRBV5-4; TRBD1 is a possible D gene (5 bases). Germline V lookup: CDR1 SGHNT, CDR2 YYREEE (reference sequence). The CDR3 runs to 15 residues. V was clipped by 4 bases and J by 2 bases, with 15 bases between them. CDR3 sequence reads: CASSPPDPGNYGYTF. For the CDR3, the DNA is TGTGCCAGCAGCCCGCCGGACCCAGGGAACTATGGCTACACCTTC.

DNA for the CDR3: TGCAGTGCTAGAAGCAGCGAAGAGACCCAGTACTTC. Translating gives CSARSSEETQYF. The chain links TRBV20-1 to TRBJ2-5, with D unclear. Germline V gene lookup returns CDR1 DFQATT and CDR2 SNEGSKA (reference sequence). This CDR3 has 12 residues. V lost 2 bases, J lost 3 bases, and 7 bases lay in between.

The chain carries TRBV20-1 and TRBJ1-6; 8 bases match TRBD1. V was clipped by 6 bases and J by 10 bases; unmatched bases: 14. Per the germline V gene, CDR1 is DFQATT and CDR2 is SNEGSKA (reference sequence). The CDR3 length is 15 residues. In DNA, the CDR3 is TGCAGTGCGGTTCCAGGGGGCGCGAATCGATCACCCCTCCACTTT. Translating gives CSAVPGGANRSPLHF.

J is TRBJ1-2 and V is TRBV5-1; 9 bases match TRBD1. CDR1 and CDR2 from the germline V gene are SGHRS and YFSETQ. The CDR3 covers 15 residues. Trimming took 4 bases from V and 2 from J; bases not matched to a gene: 6. The CDR3 nucleotides read TGCGCCAGCAGCCACGGGACAGGGTCCAACTATGGCTACACCTTC. Amino acid sequence: CASSHGTGSNYGYTF.

The chain combines TRBV6-2 or TRBV6-3 with TRBJ2-7; D gene ambiguous. CDR3 length: 11 residues. The germline V gene has CDR1 MNHEY and CDR2 SVGEGT. Trimming took 7 bases from V and 2 from J, leaving 6 bases between them. The CDR3 spells CASTSAYEQYF. CDR3 DNA: TGTGCCAGCACGTCCGCCTACGAGCAGTACTTC.

This chain uses TRBV6-6 with TRBJ2-1, with D maybe TRBD1 (6 bases). The CDR3 length is 15 residues. Trimming removed 6 bases at V and 6 bases at J, with 18 bases between. CDR1 is MNHNY and CDR2 is SVGAGI in the germline V gene (reference sequence). CDR3 sequence (DNA): TGTGCCAGCAGAGTAACAGGGCAGGACGGCAATGAGCAGTTCTTC. This encodes CASRVTGQDGNEQFF.

The V gene is TRBV28, the J gene TRBJ1-5; D gene ambiguous. Trimming took off 4 bases at V and 3 bases at J, with 10 bases between the two ends. CDR1 is MDHEN and CDR2 is SYDVKM in the germline V gene. The CDR3 extends over 14 amino acids. In DNA form, the CDR3 reads TGTGCCAGCAGTTACGGAGCGGTCAATCAGCCCCAGCATTTT. Its protein product is CASSYGAVNQPQHF.